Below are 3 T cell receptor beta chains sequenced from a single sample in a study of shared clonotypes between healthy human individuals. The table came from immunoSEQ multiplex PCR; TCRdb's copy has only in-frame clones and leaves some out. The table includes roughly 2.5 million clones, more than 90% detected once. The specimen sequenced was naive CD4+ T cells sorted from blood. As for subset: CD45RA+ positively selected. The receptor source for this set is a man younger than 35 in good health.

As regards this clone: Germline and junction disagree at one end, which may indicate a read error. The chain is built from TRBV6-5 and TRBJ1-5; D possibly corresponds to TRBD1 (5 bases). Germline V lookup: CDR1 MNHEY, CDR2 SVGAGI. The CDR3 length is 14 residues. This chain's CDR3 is CAISDRYSNQPQHF. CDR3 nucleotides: TGTGCCATCAGTGACAGATATAGCAATCAGCCCCAGCATTTT.

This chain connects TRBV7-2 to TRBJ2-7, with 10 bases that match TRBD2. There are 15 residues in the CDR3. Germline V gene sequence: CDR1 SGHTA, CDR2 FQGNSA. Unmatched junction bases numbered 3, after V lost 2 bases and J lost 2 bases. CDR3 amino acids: CASSLTTSGPYEQYF. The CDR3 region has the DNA TGTGCCAGCAGCTTAACGACTAGCGGGCCCTACGAGCAGTACTTC.

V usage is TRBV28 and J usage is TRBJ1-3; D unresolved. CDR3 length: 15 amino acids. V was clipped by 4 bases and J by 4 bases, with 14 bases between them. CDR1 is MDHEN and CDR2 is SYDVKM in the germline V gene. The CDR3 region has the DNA TGTGCCAGCAGTTCAGGCGCGACGGGAGGAAACACCATATATTTT. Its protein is CASSSGATGGNTIYF. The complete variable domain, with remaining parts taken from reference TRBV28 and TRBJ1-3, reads DVKVTQSSRYLVKRTGEKVFLECVQDMDHENMFWYRQDPGLGLRLIYFSYDVKMKEKGDIPEGYSVSREKKERFSLILESASTNQTSMYLCASSSGATGGNTIYFGEGSWLTVV.